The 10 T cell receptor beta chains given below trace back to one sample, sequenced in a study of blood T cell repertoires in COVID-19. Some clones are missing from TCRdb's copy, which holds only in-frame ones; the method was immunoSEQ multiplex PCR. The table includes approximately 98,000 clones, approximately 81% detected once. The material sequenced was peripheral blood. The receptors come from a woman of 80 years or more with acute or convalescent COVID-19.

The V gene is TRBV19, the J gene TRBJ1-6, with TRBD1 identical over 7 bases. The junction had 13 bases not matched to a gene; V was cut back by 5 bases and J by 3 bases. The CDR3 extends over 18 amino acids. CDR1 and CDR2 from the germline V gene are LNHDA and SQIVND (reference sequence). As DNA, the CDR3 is TGTGCCAGTAGTCTCCCCGCCGTGGGGACAGTCTATAATTCACCCCTCCACTTT. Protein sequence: CASSLPAVGTVYNSPLHF.

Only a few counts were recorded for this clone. This chain's CDR3 is CASSLHSGGAWEQYV. CDR3 coding DNA: TGTGCCAGCAGCTTACATAGCGGGGGGGCTTGGGAGCAGTACGTC. The chain is built from TRBV11-3 and TRBJ2-7; 11 positions agree with TRBD2. Trimming cost V 2 bases and J 7 bases; bases outside gene matches: 7. Germline V lookup: CDR1 SGHNT, CDR2 YENEEA. The CDR3 has 15 amino acids.

This CDR3 is CATSIQGGITDTQYF. CDR3 coding DNA: TGTGCCACCAGCATTCAAGGGGGAATCACAGATACGCAGTATTTT. V usage is TRBV15 and J usage is TRBJ2-3; tentative D call: TRBD1 (6 bases). This CDR3 is 15 amino acids long. Germline V gives CDR1 LNHNV, CDR2 YYDKDF (reference sequence). Trimming removed 4 bases from V and 2 bases from J, with 13 bases in between.

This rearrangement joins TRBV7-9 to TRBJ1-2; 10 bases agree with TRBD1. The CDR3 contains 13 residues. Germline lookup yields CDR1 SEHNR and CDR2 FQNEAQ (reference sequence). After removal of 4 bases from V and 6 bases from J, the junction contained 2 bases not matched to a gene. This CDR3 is CASSSGQGNGYTF. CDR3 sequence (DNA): TGTGCCAGCAGCTCGGGACAGGGGAATGGCTACACCTTC.

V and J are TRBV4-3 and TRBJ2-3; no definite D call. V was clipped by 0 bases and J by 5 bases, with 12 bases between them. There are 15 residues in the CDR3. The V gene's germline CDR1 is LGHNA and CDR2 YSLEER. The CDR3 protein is CASSQEATYKDTQYF. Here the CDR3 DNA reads TGCGCCAGCAGCCAAGAAGCTACGTATAAAGATACGCAGTATTTT.

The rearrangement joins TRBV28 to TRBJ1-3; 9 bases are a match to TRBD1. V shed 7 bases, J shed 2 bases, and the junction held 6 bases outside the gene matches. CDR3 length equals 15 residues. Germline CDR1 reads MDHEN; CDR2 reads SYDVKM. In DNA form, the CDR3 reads TGTGCCAGCATGGAGGGGACAGGGCCTGGAAACACCATATATTTT. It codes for CASMEGTGPGNTIYF.

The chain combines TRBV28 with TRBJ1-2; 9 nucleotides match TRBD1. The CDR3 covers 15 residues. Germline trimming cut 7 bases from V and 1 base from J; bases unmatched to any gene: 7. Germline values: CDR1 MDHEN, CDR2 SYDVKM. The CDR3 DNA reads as TGTGCCAGCAACTACCGGGACAGGGATAACTATGGCTACACCTTC. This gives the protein CASNYRDRDNYGYTF.

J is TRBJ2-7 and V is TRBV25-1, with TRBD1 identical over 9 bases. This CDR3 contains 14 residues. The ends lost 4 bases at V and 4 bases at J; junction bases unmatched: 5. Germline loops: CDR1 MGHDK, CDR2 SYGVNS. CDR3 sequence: CASSVQGAGYEQYF. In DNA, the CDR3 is TGTGCCAGCAGTGTACAGGGGGCCGGGTACGAGCAGTACTTC.

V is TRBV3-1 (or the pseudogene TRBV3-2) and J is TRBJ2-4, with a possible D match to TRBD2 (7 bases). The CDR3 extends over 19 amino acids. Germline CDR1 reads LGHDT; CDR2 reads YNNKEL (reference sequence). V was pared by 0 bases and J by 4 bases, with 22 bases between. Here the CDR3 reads CASSQDLGGAKSQKNIQYF. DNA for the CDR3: TGTGCCAGCAGCCAAGATTTGGGGGGGGCGAAATCCCAAAAAAACATTCAGTACTTC.

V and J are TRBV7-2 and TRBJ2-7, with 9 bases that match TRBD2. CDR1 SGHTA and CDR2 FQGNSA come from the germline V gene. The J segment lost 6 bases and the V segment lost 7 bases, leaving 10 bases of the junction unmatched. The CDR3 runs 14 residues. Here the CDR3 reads CASTRSGGLSEQYF. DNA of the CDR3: TGTGCCAGCACGCGTAGCGGGGGTCTGAGCGAGCAGTACTTC.